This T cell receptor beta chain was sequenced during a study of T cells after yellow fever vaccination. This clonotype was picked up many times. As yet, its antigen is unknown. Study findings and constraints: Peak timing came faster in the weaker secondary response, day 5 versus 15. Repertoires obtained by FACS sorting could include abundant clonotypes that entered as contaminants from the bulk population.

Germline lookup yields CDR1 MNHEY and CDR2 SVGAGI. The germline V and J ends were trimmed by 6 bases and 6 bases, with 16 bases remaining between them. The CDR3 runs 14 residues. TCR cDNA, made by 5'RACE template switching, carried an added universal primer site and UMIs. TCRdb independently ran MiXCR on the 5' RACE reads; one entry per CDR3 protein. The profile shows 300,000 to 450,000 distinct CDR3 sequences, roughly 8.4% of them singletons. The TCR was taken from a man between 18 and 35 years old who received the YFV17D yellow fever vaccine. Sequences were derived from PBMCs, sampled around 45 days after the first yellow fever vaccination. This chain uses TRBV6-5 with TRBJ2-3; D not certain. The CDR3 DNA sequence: TGTGCCAGCAGCCCGGGTTCTTTTCGGGATACGCAGTATTTT. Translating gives CASSPGSFRDTQYF.